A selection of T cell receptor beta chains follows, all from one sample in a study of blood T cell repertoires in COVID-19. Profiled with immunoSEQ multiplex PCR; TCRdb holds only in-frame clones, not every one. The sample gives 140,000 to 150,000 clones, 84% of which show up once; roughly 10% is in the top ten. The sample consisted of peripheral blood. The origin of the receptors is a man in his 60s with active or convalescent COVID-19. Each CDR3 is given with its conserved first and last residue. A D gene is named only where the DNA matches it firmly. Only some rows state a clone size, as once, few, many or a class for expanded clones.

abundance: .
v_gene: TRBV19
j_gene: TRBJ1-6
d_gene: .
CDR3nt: TGTGCCAGTAGTACTCGGGGGGGCGAAGGTTCACCCCTCCACTTT
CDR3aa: CASSTRGGEGSPLHF

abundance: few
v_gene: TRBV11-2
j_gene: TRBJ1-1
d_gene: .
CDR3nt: TGTGCCAGCAGCTTAGGGTACGGCGGGGTCTCTGAAGCTTTCTTT
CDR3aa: CASSLGYGGVSEAFF

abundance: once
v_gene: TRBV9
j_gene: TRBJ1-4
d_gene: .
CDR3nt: TGTGCCAGCAGCGATGGGACTGAGAATGAAAAACTGTTTTTT
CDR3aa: CASSDGTENEKLFF

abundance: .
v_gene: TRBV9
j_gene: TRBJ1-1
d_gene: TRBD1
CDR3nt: TGTGCCAGCAGCGCCGGGACAGGGAACACTGAAGCTTTCTTT
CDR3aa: CASSAGTGNTEAFF

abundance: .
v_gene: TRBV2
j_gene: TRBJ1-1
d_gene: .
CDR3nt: TGTGCCAGCAGGGACGGACACTTAAGCGACACTGAAGCTTTCTTT
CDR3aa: CASRDGHLSDTEAFF

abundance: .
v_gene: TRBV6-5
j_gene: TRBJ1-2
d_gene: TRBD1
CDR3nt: TGTGCCAGCAGCCCCTTGGGGACAGGGCACTATGGCTACACCTTC
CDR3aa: CASSPLGTGHYGYTF

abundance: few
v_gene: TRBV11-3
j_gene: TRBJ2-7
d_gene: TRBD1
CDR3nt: TGTGCCAGCAGCTCTTTAAACGACAGGGGGCCTGACGAGCAGTACTTC
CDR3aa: CASSSLNDRGPDEQYF

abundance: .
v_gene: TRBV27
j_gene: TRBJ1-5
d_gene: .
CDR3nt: TGTGCCAGCAGTTTATTCCGGGGGGCGAGCAATCAGCCCCAGCATTTT
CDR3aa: CASSLFRGASNQPQHF

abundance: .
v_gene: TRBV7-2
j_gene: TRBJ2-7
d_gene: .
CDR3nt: TGTGCCAGCAGCTTAGCCCACCTAGGATCCTACGAGCAGTACTTC
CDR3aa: CASSLAHLGSYEQYF

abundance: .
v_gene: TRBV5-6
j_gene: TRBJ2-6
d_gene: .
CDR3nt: TGTGCCAGCAGCTTGACAGGCCCTGGGGCCAACGTCCTGACTTTC
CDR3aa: CASSLTGPGANVLTF

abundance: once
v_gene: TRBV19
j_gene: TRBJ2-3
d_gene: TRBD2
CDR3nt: TGTGCCAGTATTAAGACTAGCGGGACCACAGATACGCAGTATTTT
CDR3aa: CASIKTSGTTDTQYF

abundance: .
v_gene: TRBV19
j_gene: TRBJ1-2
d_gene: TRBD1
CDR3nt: TGTGCCAGTAGTACCGGACAGGGAAATGGCTACACCTTC
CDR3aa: CASSTGQGNGYTF

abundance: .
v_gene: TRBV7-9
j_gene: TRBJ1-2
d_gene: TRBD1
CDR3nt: TGTGCCAGCAGCCCTACAGGACAGGGGATCGCTAACTATGGCTACACCTTC
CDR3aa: CASSPTGQGIANYGYTF

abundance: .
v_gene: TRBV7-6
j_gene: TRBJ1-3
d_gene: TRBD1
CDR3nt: TGTGCCAGCAGCTCCGGGACAGGGGTTTCTGGAAACACCATATATTTT
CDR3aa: CASSSGTGVSGNTIYF

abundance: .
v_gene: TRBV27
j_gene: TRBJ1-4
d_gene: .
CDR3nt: TGTGCCAGCAGTTTTCAGAATAGCATTGGAAAACTGTTTTTT
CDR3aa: CASSFQNSIGKLFF

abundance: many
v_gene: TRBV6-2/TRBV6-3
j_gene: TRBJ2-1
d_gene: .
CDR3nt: TGTGCCAGCAGTTACTCGTCCCGGGAGTACAGGAATGAGCAGTTCTTC
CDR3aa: CASSYSSREYRNEQFF

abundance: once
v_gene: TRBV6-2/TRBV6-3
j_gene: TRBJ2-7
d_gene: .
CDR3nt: TGTGCCAGCAGTCCGGCGGAGGGTAGGGTCCGCGAGCAGTACTTC
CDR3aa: CASSPAEGRVREQYF

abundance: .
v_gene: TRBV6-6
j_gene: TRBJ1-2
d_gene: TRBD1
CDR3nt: TGTGCCAGCAGTTACCCAACCAGCTCGACAGGGGGAGGCTACACCTTC
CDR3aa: CASSYPTSSTGGGYTF

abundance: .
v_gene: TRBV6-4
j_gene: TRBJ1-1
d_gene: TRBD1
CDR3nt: TGTGCCAGCCGTGCTAGGGGGCTTATGAACACTGAAGCTTTCTTT
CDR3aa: CASRARGLMNTEAFF

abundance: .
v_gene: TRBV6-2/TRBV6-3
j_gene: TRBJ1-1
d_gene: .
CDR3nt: TGTGCCAGCAGTCCGTCCACTGAAGCTTTCTTT
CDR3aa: CASSPSTEAFF

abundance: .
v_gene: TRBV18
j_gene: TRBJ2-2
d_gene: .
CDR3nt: TGTGCCAGCTCGCCAATTGTCTACACCGGGGAGCTGTTTTTT
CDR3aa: CASSPIVYTGELFF

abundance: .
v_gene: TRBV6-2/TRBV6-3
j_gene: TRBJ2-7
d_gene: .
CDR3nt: TGTGCCAGCAGTTACCCTACTCGTAGCTCCTACGAGCAGTACTTC
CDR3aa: CASSYPTRSSYEQYF

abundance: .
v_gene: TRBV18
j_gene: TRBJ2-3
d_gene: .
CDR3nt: TGTGCCAGCTCACCCGGGTCTGAAGATACGCAGTATTTT
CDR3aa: CASSPGSEDTQYF

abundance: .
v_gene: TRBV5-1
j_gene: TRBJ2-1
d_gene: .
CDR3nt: TGCGCCAGCAGCCTGGACGGCTACAATGAGCAGTTCTTC
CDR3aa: CASSLDGYNEQFF

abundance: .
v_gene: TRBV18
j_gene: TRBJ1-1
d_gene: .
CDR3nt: TGTGCCAGCTCACCACCCCCGCAGGGCACTGAAGCTTTCTTT
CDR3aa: CASSPPPQGTEAFF

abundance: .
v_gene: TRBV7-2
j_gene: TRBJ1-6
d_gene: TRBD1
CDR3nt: TGTGCCAGCAGCTTAGTAACGGGACAGCCTAATTCACCCCTCCACTTT
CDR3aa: CASSLVTGQPNSPLHF

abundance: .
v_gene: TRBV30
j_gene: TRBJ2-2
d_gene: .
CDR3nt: TGTGCCTTCAAAGGGGGATTCACCGGGGAGCTGTTTTTT
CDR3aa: CAFKGGFTGELFF

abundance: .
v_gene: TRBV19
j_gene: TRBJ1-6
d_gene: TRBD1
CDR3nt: TGTGCCAGTAGTCCCCAGAGTGGACAGGGGAATTCACCCCTCCACTTT
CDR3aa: CASSPQSGQGNSPLHF

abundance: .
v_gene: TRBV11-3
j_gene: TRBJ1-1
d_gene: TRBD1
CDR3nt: TGTGCCAGCAGCTATACCGGGACAGGGAACTCGAACACTGAAGCTTTCTTT
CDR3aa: CASSYTGTGNSNTEAFF

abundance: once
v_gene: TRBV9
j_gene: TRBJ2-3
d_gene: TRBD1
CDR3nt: TGTGCCAGCACCGTACAGGGGGGAATAGCAGATACGCAGTATTTT
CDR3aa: CASTVQGGIADTQYF

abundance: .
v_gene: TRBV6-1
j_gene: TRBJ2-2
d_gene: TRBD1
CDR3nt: TGTGCCAGCAGTGTACAGGGGGCGATTAGTAACGGGGAGCTGTTTTTT
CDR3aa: CASSVQGAISNGELFF

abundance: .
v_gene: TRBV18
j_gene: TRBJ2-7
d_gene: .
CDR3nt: TGTGCCAGCTCACCATCCCAGGGGGGCTACGAGCAGTACTTC
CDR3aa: CASSPSQGGYEQYF

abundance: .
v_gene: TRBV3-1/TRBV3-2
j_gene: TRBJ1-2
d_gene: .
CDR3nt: TGTGCCAGCAGCCAAGATCCCCCTCCCCCGGGACATCATTATAACTATGGCTACACCTTC
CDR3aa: CASSQDPPPPGHHYNYGYTF

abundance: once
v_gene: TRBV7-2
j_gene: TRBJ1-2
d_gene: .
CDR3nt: TGTGCCAGCAGCTTAGCGGGACGGGGGGACTATGGCTACACCTTC
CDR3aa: CASSLAGRGDYGYTF

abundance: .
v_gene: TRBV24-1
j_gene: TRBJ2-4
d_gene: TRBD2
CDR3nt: TGTGCCACCAGTGAGCGGACTAGCGGGAGCAAAAACATTCAGTACTTC
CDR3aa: CATSERTSGSKNIQYF

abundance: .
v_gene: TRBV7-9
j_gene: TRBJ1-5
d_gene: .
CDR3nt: TGTGCCAGCAGCCAGACGGACACGGGTGGCAATCAGCCCCAGCATTTT
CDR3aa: CASSQTDTGGNQPQHF

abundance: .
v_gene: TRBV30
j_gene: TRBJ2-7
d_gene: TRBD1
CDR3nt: TGTGCCTGGAGAACCGGGACAGGGGGAATCTTCTCCTACGAGCAGTACTTC
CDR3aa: CAWRTGTGGIFSYEQYF

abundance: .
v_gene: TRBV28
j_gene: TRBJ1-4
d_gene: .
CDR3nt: TGTGCCAGCAGTTTAGGCCCGGGAGGTACAGGGAATGAAAAACTGTTTTTT
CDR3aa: CASSLGPGGTGNEKLFF

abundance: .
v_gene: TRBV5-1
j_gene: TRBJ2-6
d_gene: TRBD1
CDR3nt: TGCGCCAGCAGCGGGATGGGACAGGCGGCTGACTCTGGGGCCAACGTCCTGACTTTC
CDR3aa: CASSGMGQAADSGANVLTF

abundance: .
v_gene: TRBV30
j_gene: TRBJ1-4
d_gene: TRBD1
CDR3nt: TGTGCCTGGATGTCTCGGACAGGGGGCGAAAAACTGTTTTTT
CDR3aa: CAWMSRTGGEKLFF

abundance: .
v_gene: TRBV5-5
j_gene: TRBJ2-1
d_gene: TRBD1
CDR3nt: TGTGCCAGCAGCTTGTACCACCAACAGGGGAATGAGCAGTTCTTC
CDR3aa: CASSLYHQQGNEQFF

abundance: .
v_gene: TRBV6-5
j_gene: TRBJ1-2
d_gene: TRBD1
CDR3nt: TGTGCCAGTAACCAGGGGGATCACTATGGCTACACCTTC
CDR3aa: CASNQGDHYGYTF

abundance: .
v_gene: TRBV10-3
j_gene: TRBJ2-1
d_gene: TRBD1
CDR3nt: TGTGCCATCACCCCAGGGGGAGTGATAGATGAGCAGTTCTTC
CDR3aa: CAITPGGVIDEQFF

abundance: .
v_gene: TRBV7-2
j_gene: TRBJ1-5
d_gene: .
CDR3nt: TGTGCCAGCAGCTTAGCCCCCCGACAGACCGCTCGCAATCAGCCCCAGCATTTT
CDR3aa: CASSLAPRQTARNQPQHF

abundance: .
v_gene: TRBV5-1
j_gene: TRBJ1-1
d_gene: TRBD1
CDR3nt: TGCGCCAGCAGCTTGGCCCCCAGACAGGGTAGGCTAACTGAAGCTTTCTTT
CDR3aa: CASSLAPRQGRLTEAFF

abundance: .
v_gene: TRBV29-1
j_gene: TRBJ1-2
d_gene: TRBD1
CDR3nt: TGCAGCGTTGAAGCCCCAAGCCCCCATGACAGGGGGTTAGGCTATGGCTACACCTTC
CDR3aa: CSVEAPSPHDRGLGYGYTF

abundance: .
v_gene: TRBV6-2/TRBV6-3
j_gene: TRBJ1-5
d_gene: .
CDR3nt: TGTGCCAGCAGTACCGACTCCGAAGGTGGTCAGCCCCAGCATTTT
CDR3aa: CASSTDSEGGQPQHF

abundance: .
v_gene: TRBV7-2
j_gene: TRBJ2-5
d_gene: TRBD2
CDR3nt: TGTGCCAGCAGCTTCCAGAGACTAGCGGGGGATCAAGAGACCCAGTACTTC
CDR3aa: CASSFQRLAGDQETQYF

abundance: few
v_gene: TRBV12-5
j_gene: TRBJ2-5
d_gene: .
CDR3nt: TGTGCTAGTGGGGACGGGAGTTTCGCGGAGACCCAGTACTTC
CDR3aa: CASGDGSFAETQYF

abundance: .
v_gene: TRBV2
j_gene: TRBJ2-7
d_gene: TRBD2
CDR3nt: TGTGCCAGCTGGGGGCCGGCGGGGGGCTCCTACGAGCAGTACTTC
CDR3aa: CASWGPAGGSYEQYF

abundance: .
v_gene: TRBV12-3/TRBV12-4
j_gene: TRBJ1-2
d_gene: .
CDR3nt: TGTGCCAGCAGTTTAAAGGCGGTCTATGGCTACACCTTC
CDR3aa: CASSLKAVYGYTF

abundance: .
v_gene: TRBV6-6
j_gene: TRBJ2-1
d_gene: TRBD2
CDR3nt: TGTGCCAGCAGTTACGGACCGGGACTAGCGGGACCTGAGCAGTTCTTC
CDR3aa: CASSYGPGLAGPEQFF

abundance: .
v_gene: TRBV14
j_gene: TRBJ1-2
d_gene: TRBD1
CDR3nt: TGTGCCAGCAGCCCGTGGACAGGGGAAGACTATGGCTACACCTTC
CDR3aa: CASSPWTGEDYGYTF